These T cell receptor beta chains were read from a single sample in a study of blood T cell repertoires in COVID-19. The assay was immunoSEQ multiplex PCR, and TCRdb's table has in-frame clones only and misses some. The table shows about 100,000 clones, with about 91% occurring only once. The sample comprised peripheral blood. The receptor source for this set is a young man with acute or convalescent COVID-19. Each CDR3 is given with its conserved first and last residue. D genes are given only for firm matches. Rows may omit the clone size; those that give it use once, few, many or a size class.

V gene	J gene	clone size	D gene	CDR3 DNA	CDR3 protein
TRBV6-1	TRBJ1-5	NA	NA	TGTGCCAGCAGCCCGACGGGAGGGTTTCAGCCCCAGCATTTT	CASSPTGGFQPQHF
TRBV7-6	TRBJ1-4	NA	TRBD1	TGTGCCAGCAGCTCAACTGACCAGGGGGATGAAAAACTGTTTTTT	CASSSTDQGDEKLFF
TRBV11-2	TRBJ1-3	few	TRBD1	TGTGCCAGCAGCTTAACCGGGACAGTACACAGCTCTGGAAACACCATATATTTT	CASSLTGTVHSSGNTIYF
TRBV6-5	TRBJ1-4	NA	NA	TGTGCCAGCAGTTCCCGACAGATTGAAAAACTGTTTTTT	CASSSRQIEKLFF
TRBV29-1	TRBJ2-3	NA	TRBD1	TGCAGCCCAGGGACAGGGGGCGATGACACAGATACGCAGTATTTT	CSPGTGGDDTDTQYF
TRBV30	TRBJ2-7	few	NA	TGTGCCTGGAGAGACTTTACCTACGAGCAGTACTTC	CAWRDFTYEQYF
TRBV7-9	TRBJ2-7	few	TRBD1	TGTGCCAGCAGCCTGACAGGGGGGGGTCCCTACGAGCAGTACTTC	CASSLTGGGPYEQYF
TRBV28	TRBJ1-5	NA	TRBD1	TGTGCCAGCAGTGGGGATGGACAGGGCGGTCAGCCCCAGCATTTT	CASSGDGQGGQPQHF
TRBV7-8	TRBJ2-7	NA	TRBD2	TGTGCCAGCATCAAAGGACTAGCGGGAGTAATCTCCCACGAGCAGTACTTC	CASIKGLAGVISHEQYF
TRBV9	TRBJ2-3	NA	TRBD2	TGTGCCAGCAGCGTAAGGGTTAGCGGGGATACGCAGTATTTT	CASSVRVSGDTQYF
TRBV29-1	TRBJ1-1	NA	NA	TGCAGCGTTGGAAGGGGAGGTCACACTGAAGCTTTCTTT	CSVGRGGHTEAFF
TRBV5-8	TRBJ1-2	NA	NA	TGTGCCAGCAGCTCCGAACAGGGTTTCTCTGGCTACACCTTC	CASSSEQGFSGYTF
TRBV5-1	TRBJ1-1	once	NA	TGCGCCAGCAGCTTGGCGGGAGCGAGAAGCACTGAAGCTTTCTTT	CASSLAGARSTEAFF
TRBV7-8	TRBJ1-6	NA	TRBD1	TGTGCCAGCAGCTTAACCACAGGGGGTGGAGGTAATTCACCCCTCCACTTT	CASSLTTGGGGNSPLHF
TRBV4-1	TRBJ2-3	NA	NA	TGCGCCAGCAGCCCGATGGGCGGTACTAGTTCTAGCACAGATACGCAGTATTTT	CASSPMGGTSSSTDTQYF
TRBV7-8	TRBJ1-2	NA	NA	TGTGCCAGCAGCTTAACAGCTTCGCCAAGGGGCTACACCTTC	CASSLTASPRGYTF
TRBV6-5	TRBJ2-1	NA	TRBD2	TGTGCCAGCAGTTATAATCGACAGAGACCTCGGGGGGAACAGTTCTTC	CASSYNRQRPRGEQFF
TRBV19	TRBJ1-1	NA	TRBD1	TGTGCCAGTAGTATAGATGTACAGGGGAGTATAAGGGGGTACACTGAAGCTTTCTTT	CASSIDVQGSIRGYTEAFF
TRBV6-5	TRBJ1-1	NA	NA	TGTGCCAGCACCATCGGGGAATCGAACACTGAAGCTTTCTTT	CASTIGESNTEAFF
TRBV5-4	TRBJ1-2	NA	NA	TGTGCCAGCAGCTTGAAGGGGCAAGGTTATGGCTACACCTTC	CASSLKGQGYGYTF
TRBV19	TRBJ1-6	NA	NA	TGTGCCAGTAGTATAGATTATCCCACAGGGCTCCATTCACCCCTCCACTTT	CASSIDYPTGLHSPLHF
TRBV4-1	TRBJ1-4	NA	NA	TGCGCCAGCAGCCATCCCGGACAGACAACTAATGAAAAACTGTTTTTT	CASSHPGQTTNEKLFF
TRBV2	TRBJ2-3	NA	NA	TGTGCCAGCATAATTACTAGTTCTATTCATACGCAGTATTTT	CASIITSSIHTQYF
TRBV29-1	TRBJ2-1	NA	TRBD2	TGCAGCGTTGAGTTGGGCGGGGGGGTAAGTAATGAGCAGTTCTTC	CSVELGGGVSNEQFF
TRBV4-1	TRBJ2-7	few	TRBD2	TGCGCCAGCAGCCCCCAGCGGGAGGAGGAGCAGTACTTC	CASSPQREEEQYF
TRBV12-1	TRBJ2-4	NA	NA	TGTGCCAGCAGCTCCTCCCGCGACAGCATTAAAAACATTCAGTACTTC	CASSSSRDSIKNIQYF
TRBV19	TRBJ2-1	NA	TRBD2	TGTGCCAGTAGTATCCTCTCCCCGGGGGGAGGCTACAATGAGCAGTTCTTC	CASSILSPGGGYNEQFF
TRBV19	TRBJ2-5	NA	NA	TGTGCCAGTAGTATAGGGCCGGGTAGCGAGACCCAGTACTTC	CASSIGPGSETQYF
TRBV18	TRBJ2-7	NA	TRBD2	TGTGCCAGCAGCGCCACCACTAGCGGGGTATCCTACGAGCAGTACTTC	CASSATTSGVSYEQYF
TRBV7-8	TRBJ1-2	NA	NA	TGTGCCAGCAGCGAGAAGACAGCCTCTGAAGTTCGCTATGGCTACACCTTC	CASSEKTASEVRYGYTF
TRBV5-1	TRBJ2-5	NA	TRBD2	TGCGCCAGCAGCTTGGCCGGGACTAGCGAAGAGACCCAGTACTTC	CASSLAGTSEETQYF
TRBV5-4	TRBJ1-2	NA	TRBD1	TGTGCCAGCAGCTTGGAGCAGGGGGCGATTGGCTACACCTTC	CASSLEQGAIGYTF
TRBV6-4	TRBJ2-1	once	TRBD2	TGTGCCAGCAGTGCCTCGACTAGCGGGGGCCATGAGCAGTTCTTC	CASSASTSGGHEQFF
TRBV3-1/TRBV3-2	TRBJ1-2	NA	NA	TGTGCCAGCAGCCAAGGAGGGGGGGACTATGGCTACACCTTC	CASSQGGGDYGYTF
TRBV5-1	TRBJ1-2	NA	TRBD1	TGCGCCAGCAGCTTGGCGGGACAGGGAAGGGGGCCTAACTATGGCTACACCTTC	CASSLAGQGRGPNYGYTF
TRBV6-5	TRBJ2-7	NA	TRBD1	TGTGCCAGCAGGGGCGGACAGGTCGCGGGCGAGCAGTACTTC	CASRGGQVAGEQYF
TRBV6-5	TRBJ2-2	NA	NA	TGTGCCAGCAGCTTGGACAGATGGGCCGGGGAGCTGTTTTTT	CASSLDRWAGELFF
TRBV4-2	TRBJ2-7	NA	NA	TGTGCCAGCAGCCAAGATTGGCGGAAGCGTGAGCAGTACTTC	CASSQDWRKREQYF